The 8 T cell receptor beta chains listed next were all sequenced from one sample in a study of T cell repertoires in cytomegalovirus infection. In TCRdb, the reads were re-called with MiXCR into one record per CDR3 protein. The sample lists 250,000 or so distinct CDR3 sequences; over 15% were seen once. Input material: CD8+ T cells from PBMCs. These TCRs come from a human donor in good health (CMV status not recorded). Some clones in this sample may be carry-over from other donors' samples.

This clonotype was recorded many times. The chain is built from TRBV2 and TRBJ1-2, with D possibly being TRBD1 (6 bases). The CDR3 is 13 amino acids. Trimming removed 7 bases from V and 2 bases from J, with 11 bases in between. In germline, CDR1 is SNHLY, CDR2 FYNNEI. The CDR3 reads CASTTDRNYGYTF. CDR3 coding DNA: TGTGCCAGCACCACAGACAGGAACTATGGCTACACCTTC.

This clonotype was observed many times. The gene calls are TRBV11-2 and TRBJ1-2; 10 bases line up with TRBD1. In germline, CDR1 is SGHAT, CDR2 FQNNGV. Losses at the gene ends were 5 bases for V and 6 bases for J; bases not matched to a gene: 9. This CDR3 is 15 amino acids long. The DNA of the CDR3 is TGTGCCAGCAGCCCGTGGGACAGGGGTTTGGATGGCTACACCTTC. Translation gives CASSPWDRGLDGYTF.

This clonotype has more than one count but fewer than ten. The rearrangement joins TRBV14 to TRBJ2-7; 10 positions match TRBD2. There are 16 residues in the CDR3. The germline V gene encodes CDR1 SGHDN and CDR2 FVKESK. V trimming: 1 base; J trimming: 4 bases; junction bases outside the gene matches: 7. CDR3 DNA sequence: TGTGCCAGCAGCCAAGGGTTGGCTAGCGGGGGTTACGAGCAGTACTTC. It specifies CASSQGLASGGYEQYF.

This clonotype was recorded many times. The chain joins TRBV7-2 to TRBJ2-1; no firm D call. V lost 0 bases and J lost 0, with 6 bases in between. This CDR3 is built from 15 residues. Germline CDR1 SGHTA, CDR2 FQGNSA. Here the CDR3 reads CASSLAAVSYNEQFF. Written as DNA, the CDR3 is TGTGCCAGCAGCTTAGCGGCTGTCTCCTACAATGAGCAGTTCTTC.

This chain joins TRBV2 and TRBJ2-5; D is unclear. CDR1 SNHLY and CDR2 FYNNEI come from the germline V gene. This CDR3 has 12 amino acids. V gave up 4 bases and J gave up 5 bases, with 8 bases separating them. CDR3 loop: CASSGNPETQYF. The CDR3 nucleotides read TGTGCCAGCAGTGGTAATCCCGAGACCCAGTACTTC.

The chain couples TRBV24-1 to TRBJ1-2; 7 bases map to TRBD1. With V trimmed by 6 bases and J by 3 bases, 3 bases remained unmatched. The CDR3 extends over 13 amino acids. Germline V gene data show CDR1 as KGHDR and CDR2 as SFDVKD. The CDR3 loop is CATSTGDDYGYTF. DNA for the CDR3: TGTGCCACCAGTACAGGGGATGACTATGGCTACACCTTC.

The chain recombines TRBV7-4 with TRBJ1-4; D is uncertain. Germline CDR1 SGHVT, CDR2 SQSDAQ. V lost 3 bases and J lost 1, with 9 bases in between. The CDR3 has 15 amino acids. CDR3: CASSFPDGTNEKLFF. In DNA, the CDR3 is TGTGCCAGCAGCTTCCCGGATGGAACTAATGAAAAACTGTTTTTT.

This clonotype was seen at least ten times. The CDR3 protein is CASTYIGLDGTDTQYF. CDR3 nucleotides: TGTGCCAGCACCTATATAGGACTAGACGGCACAGATACGCAGTATTTT. This chain uses TRBV6-5 with TRBJ2-3; TRBD2 matches 7 bases. The length of the CDR3 is 16 residues. From germline, CDR1 is MNHEY and CDR2 SVGAGI. V lost 7 bases and J lost 1; bases outside the gene matches: 11.